The 27 T cell receptor beta chains given below trace back to one sample, sequenced in a study of molecular identifiers for immune sequencing clone quantification (dated 2018 in TCRdb). Libraries were prepared through PCR. TCRdb lists the instrument as Illumina HiSeq 4000. The raw public reads went through TCRdb reprocessing: fastp at Q25, MiXCR clone calling, in-frame beta chains kept. Each CDR3 protein appears once, grouped with its most common genes and DNA. The sample has about 320,000 distinct CDR3 sequences on record, 20% to 25% of them singletons. The ten largest clonotypes hold 0.81% of the sample. Input material: naive CD8+ T cells from blood, with Jurkat cell RNA spiked in. The cell subset or site label on this specimen signifies: FACS-sorted CD8+CD4-CCR7+CD45RA+ naive T cells. Every receptor here comes from a human donor in good health. Some libraries in this study had Jurkat cell RNA spiked in.

This chain uses TRBV27 with TRBJ2-3; D remains ambiguous. Germline V gene data show CDR1 as MNHEY and CDR2 as SMNVEV (reference sequence). V was pared by 4 bases and J by 0 bases, with 14 bases between. This CDR3 contains 16 residues. The CDR3 reads CASSSPKLSSTDTQYF. DNA for the CDR3: TGTGCCAGCAGTTCCCCTAAACTATCTAGCACAGATACGCAGTATTTT.

This clonotype was counted ten times or more. This rearrangement joins TRBV7-6 to TRBJ2-5; 14 nucleotides agree with TRBD2. V dropped 4 bases and J dropped 4; count of bases not matched to a gene: 2. CDR3 length: 15 amino acids. CDR1 and CDR2 (germline): SGHVS, FNYEAQ. The DNA of the CDR3 is TGTGCCAGCAGCTCGGGACTAGCGGGGGTAGAGACCCAGTACTTC. It encodes CASSSGLAGVETQYF. Variable domain in full (rest from reference TRBV7-6 and TRBJ2-5): GAGVSQSPRYKVTKRGQDVALRCDPISGHVSLYWYRQALGQGPEFLTYFNYEAQQDKSGLPNDRFSAERPEGSISTLTIQRTEQRDSAMYRCASSSGLAGVETQYFGPGTRLLVL.

This clonotype was detected ten times or more. This sequence joins TRBV7-2 and TRBJ2-2; no definite D call. Per the germline V gene, CDR1 is SGHTA and CDR2 is FQGNSA. There are 14 residues in the CDR3. V was clipped by 4 bases and J by 5 bases, with 11 bases between them. The CDR3 DNA follows: TGTGCCAGCAGCTCTACAAGGATGACCGGGGAGCTGTTTTTT. It specifies CASSSTRMTGELFF.

The chain has TRBV5-8 and TRBJ2-7; no clear D gene. Germline-derived CDR1 and CDR2 are SGHTS and YDEGEE. The CDR3 runs to 15 residues. Trimming pared 4 bases from V and 3 bases from J, leaving 17 bases between. The CDR3 coding sequence is TGTGCCAGCAGCCCTCGGGTAAATATCCACTACGAGCAGTACTTC. Encoded protein: CASSPRVNIHYEQYF.

This clonotype was seen many times. The V and J genes are TRBV19 and TRBJ2-1; tentative D call: TRBD2 (6 bases). V gave up 10 bases and J gave up 8 bases, with 12 bases separating them. The germline gives CDR1 LNHDA, CDR2 SQIVND (reference sequence). The CDR3 is made up of 11 amino acids. The CDR3 reads CATTSTDEQFF. The CDR3 DNA sequence: TGTGCCACCACTAGCACGGATGAGCAGTTCTTC. Full variable domain (remainder filled in from reference TRBV19 and TRBJ2-1): DGGITQSPKYLFRKEGQNVTLSCEQNLNHDAMYWYRQDPGQGLRLIYYSQIVNDFQKGDIAEGYSVSREKKESFPLTVTSAQKNPTAFYLCATTSTDEQFFGPGTRLTVL.

This clonotype has a handful of counts. CDR3 sequence: CSAYPTGDWQETQYF. The CDR3 DNA follows: TGCAGTGCCTACCCAACAGGGGATTGGCAAGAGACCCAGTACTTC. This rearrangement joins TRBV20-1 to TRBJ2-5; TRBD1 matches at 7 bases. V lost 6 bases to trimming and J lost 2 bases; unmatched junction nucleotides: 12. Germline assignment: CDR1 DFQATT and CDR2 SNEGSKA (reference sequence). This CDR3 region has 15 residues.

This clonotype was recorded a few times. The chain combines TRBV12-3 or TRBV12-4 with TRBJ2-4; 10 positions agree with TRBD1. With V trimmed by 6 bases and J by 6 bases, 5 bases remained unmatched. The CDR3 is 14 residues long. The CDR3 protein is CASRTGQGRNIQYF. The CDR3, as DNA: TGTGCCAGCAGGACGGGACAGGGGCGAAACATTCAGTACTTC.

Details on this clonotype: A clone one base away is much larger, so this may be a read error. V usage is TRBV14 and J usage is TRBJ1-2, with no clear D. Germline V gene data show CDR1 as SGHDN and CDR2 as FVKESK. The CDR3 runs to 16 residues. This chain's CDR3 is CASSQLSRSPNCGYTF. CDR3 DNA: TGTGCCAGCAGCCAATTGAGTCGGTCCCCCAACTGTGGCTACACCTTC.

The sample holds many counts of this clonotype. V usage is TRBV4-3 and J usage is TRBJ2-1; 9 bases are a match to TRBD2. V was clipped by 0 bases and J by 2 bases; unmatched bases: 5. Germline V lookup: CDR1 LGHNA, CDR2 YSLEER. The CDR3 spans 17 residues. Here the CDR3 DNA reads TGCGCCAGCAGCCAAGATTATCTAGCGGGGACCTACAATGAGCAGTTCTTC. Translation gives CASSQDYLAGTYNEQFF.

This clonotype was seen a few times. The V gene is TRBV6-6, the J gene TRBJ2-7; 10 positions match TRBD1. Germline-derived CDR1 and CDR2 are MNHNY and SVGAGI (reference sequence). The V gene end was trimmed by 0 bases and the J gene end by 3 bases; junction bases not matched to a gene: 8. The CDR3 is 17 residues long. For the CDR3, the DNA is TGTGCCAGCAGTTACTCTCTTGCTGGGACAGGGGTCTACGAGCAGTACTTC. It specifies CASSYSLAGTGVYEQYF.

In its sample, this clonotype was seen many times. This sequence joins TRBV5-1 and TRBJ1-1; D ambiguous. The CDR3 is 13 amino acids. Germline lookup yields CDR1 SGHRS and CDR2 YFSETQ. Trimming removed 2 bases at V and 1 base at J, with 6 bases between. The CDR3, as DNA: TGCGCCAGCAGCTTTGAAGAGAACACTGAAGCTTTCTTT. Its translation is CASSFEENTEAFF.

Many counts were recorded for this clonotype. V gene TRBV7-6 combines with J gene TRBJ2-5; D unclear. V lost 1 base, J lost 2 bases, and 8 bases lay in between. CDR1 and CDR2 (germline): SGHVS, FNYEAQ. This CDR3 contains 14 residues. CDR3 bases: TGTGCCAGCAGCTTAGGGTCCAAACAAGAGACCCAGTACTTC. It translates to CASSLGSKQETQYF.

This clonotype was seen ten or more times. The CDR3 here is CASTEGGSYEQYF. CDR3 sequence (DNA): TGTGCCAGTACGGAGGGGGGCTCCTACGAGCAGTACTTC. J is TRBJ2-7 and V is TRBV19; tentatively, D is TRBD1 or TRBD2 (6 bases each). This CDR3 comprises 13 residues. Trimming stripped 7 bases from V and 0 bases from J, with 10 bases between. The germline V gene has CDR1 LNHDA and CDR2 SQIVND (reference sequence).

This clonotype was counted ten times or more. The CDR3 protein is CASSQDSTTEAFF. The CDR3 coding sequence is TGTGCCAGCAGCCAAGATAGTACCACTGAAGCTTTCTTT. The chain couples TRBV3-1 to TRBJ1-1; D is undetermined. Germline-derived CDR1 and CDR2 are LGHDT and YNNKEL (reference sequence). Trimming took off 0 bases at V and 4 bases at J, with 6 bases between the two ends. This CDR3 is 13 amino acids long.

V usage is TRBV20-1 and J usage is TRBJ2-1; D call uncertain. This CDR3 spans 14 amino acids. The V gene's germline CDR1 is DFQATT and CDR2 SNEGSKA (reference sequence). The CDR3 loop is CGVEDESSYNEQFF. The CDR3 DNA reads as TGCGGTGTCGAGGACGAGAGCTCCTACAATGAGCAGTTCTTC.

In its sample, this clonotype was seen many times. This chain connects TRBV5-1 to TRBJ2-5, with TRBD1 matching 10 bases. Trimming took 1 base from V and 0 from J; bases not matched to a gene: 6. Germline V gene data show CDR1 as SGHRS and CDR2 as YFSETQ. The CDR3 has 17 amino acids. The CDR3 region has the DNA TGCGCCAGCAGCTTGTATTTGGACAGGGGGGACCAAGAGACCCAGTACTTC. Translating it yields CASSLYLDRGDQETQYF.

In its sample, this clonotype was seen many times. V and J are TRBV27 and TRBJ2-7; D may correspond to TRBD1 or TRBD2 (6 bases each). Trimming left V 1 base short and J 5 bases short, with 12 bases between. The CDR3 length is 14 residues. Per the germline V gene, CDR1 is MNHEY and CDR2 is SMNVEV (reference sequence). The CDR3 loop reads CASSLFRGVDEQYF. As DNA, the CDR3 is TGTGCCAGCAGTTTATTTAGGGGGGTCGACGAGCAGTACTTC.

The table lists this clonotype with many counts. V and J are TRBV7-9 and TRBJ1-5; 11 bases match TRBD1. Germline V CDR1 and CDR2: SEHNR, FQNEAQ (reference sequence). The V segment lost 4 bases and the J segment 6 bases; nucleotides outside the gene matches: 14. This CDR3 comprises 18 residues. The CDR3 reads CASSYEIKGTGGTQPQHF. The CDR3 DNA sequence: TGTGCCAGCAGCTACGAAATAAAAGGGACAGGGGGAACTCAGCCCCAGCATTTT.

Ten or more counts support this clonotype. The V gene is TRBV5-1, the J gene TRBJ1-1; the D is unclear. The CDR3 is made up of 14 amino acids. V lost 3 bases, J lost 0 bases, and 9 bases lay in between. CDR1 is SGHRS and CDR2 is YFSETQ in the germline V gene. Here the CDR3 reads CASSSEIMNTEAFF. In DNA, the CDR3 is TGCGCCAGCAGCTCCGAGATCATGAACACTGAAGCTTTCTTT.

This clonotype was counted at least ten times. The chain joins TRBV15 to TRBJ1-1; 10 bases line up with TRBD1. Germline loops: CDR1 LNHNV, CDR2 YYDKDF (reference sequence). Trimming cost V 3 bases and J 5 bases; bases outside gene matches: 6. The CDR3 covers 15 residues. The CDR3 sequence: CATSRRQGAGTEAFF. The CDR3 DNA reads as TGTGCCACCAGCAGGAGACAGGGGGCAGGGACTGAAGCTTTCTTT.

This clonotype was counted ten times or more. The chain combines TRBV20-1 with TRBJ1-4, with D unresolved. Germline V gene sequence: CDR1 DFQATT, CDR2 SNEGSKA (reference sequence). Trimming pared 4 bases from V and 8 bases from J, leaving 11 bases between. The CDR3 extends over 12 amino acids. CDR3 nucleotide sequence: TGCAGTGCTAAGGATAGTGACGAAAAACTGTTTTTT. It encodes CSAKDSDEKLFF.

The table lists this clonotype with many counts. The chain recombines TRBV29-1 with TRBJ2-5; 10 bases are a match to TRBD2. The CDR3 has 15 residues. Germline V lookup: CDR1 SQVTM, CDR2 ANQGSEA. J was trimmed by 5 bases and V by 7 bases; bases with no gene match: 13. Written as DNA, the CDR3 is TGCAGCGCCACCCTAGCGGGAGAGGTCAGGGAGACCCAGTACTTC. The encoded protein is CSATLAGEVRETQYF.

This clonotype was seen a handful of times. The chain carries TRBV19 and TRBJ1-5, with D possibly being TRBD1 (5 bases). Germline CDR1 LNHDA, CDR2 SQIVND (reference sequence). The CDR3 runs 15 residues. With 3 bases removed from V and 3 bases from J, the gap between germline ends came to 12 bases. The DNA of the CDR3 is TGTGCCAGTAGTATCAGGGTCGGACCCAATCAGCCCCAGCATTTT. Translating it yields CASSIRVGPNQPQHF.

Comments on this clonotype: With a much larger clone just one base away, this may be a read error. The chain's CDR3 is CASRATSGGTPYEQYF. The CDR3 bases are TGTGCCAGCAGAGCCACTAGCGGGGGGACCCCCTACGAGCAGTACTTC. This rearrangement joins TRBV7-9 to TRBJ2-7, with 12 bases aligning to TRBD2. The length of the CDR3 is 16 residues. Germline V lookup: CDR1 SEHNR, CDR2 FQNEAQ (reference sequence). J lost 2 bases, V lost 6 bases, and 8 bases had no gene match.

The chain combines TRBV12-3 or TRBV12-4 with TRBJ2-1, with TRBD1 identical over 9 bases. The CDR3 runs 13 residues. V lost 7 bases, J lost 9 bases, and 7 bases stayed unmatched. The CDR3 spells CASTGDREAEQFF. CDR3 nucleotides: TGTGCCAGCACCGGGGACAGGGAGGCTGAGCAGTTCTTC.

On this clonotype: A much bigger clone sits one base away, suggesting this may be a read error. The chain links TRBV28 to TRBJ2-7; D gene ambiguous. The germline V gene encodes CDR1 MDHEN and CDR2 SYDVKM. The CDR3 has 13 residues. The CDR3 spells CASSLFNSYERYF. DNA of the CDR3: TGTGCCAGCAGTTTGTTCAACTCCTACGAGCGGTACTTC.

The chain carries TRBV14 and TRBJ2-3, with 7 bases aligning to TRBD2. V gave up 0 bases and J gave up 2 bases; unmatched junction bases: 5. Germline CDR1 reads SGHDN; CDR2 reads FVKESK. The length of the CDR3 is 16 residues. This CDR3 reads CASSQEQAGITDTQYF. The CDR3, as DNA: TGTGCCAGCAGCCAAGAGCAAGCGGGGATCACAGATACGCAGTATTTT.